The 30 T cell receptor beta chains listed next were all sequenced from one sample in a study of blood T cell repertoires in COVID-19. The protocol was immunoSEQ multiplex PCR, while the TCRdb copy is restricted to in-frame clones and leaves out a portion. The table shows more than 40,000 clones, with about 88% occurring only once. Material for sequencing was PBMCs or T cells enriched from blood (not recorded which). The receptors originated from a woman aged 50 to 60 who had recovered from COVID-19.

Only one count was recorded for this clone. V gene TRBV5-8 combines with J gene TRBJ2-7, with TRBD2 matching 7 bases. Germline V gene data show CDR1 as SGHTS and CDR2 as YDEGEE. The J segment lost 9 bases and the V segment lost 6 bases, leaving 18 bases of the junction unmatched. The CDR3 has 15 residues. The CDR3 region has the DNA TGTGCCAGCAACCCAGAAGCGGGACTAAATGGTGGGCAGTACTTC. Amino acid sequence: CASNPEAGLNGGQYF. Complete variable domain (other parts from reference TRBV5-8 and TRBJ2-7): EAGVTQSPTHLIKTRGQQATLRCSPISGHTSVYWYQQALGLGLQFLLWYDEGEERNRGNFPPRFSGRQFPNYSSELNVNALELEDSALYLCASNPEAGLNGGQYFGPGTRLTVT.

V usage is TRBV27 and J usage is TRBJ2-6; TRBD1 agrees at 8 bases. There are 15 residues in the CDR3. The ends lost 4 bases at V and 2 bases at J; junction bases unmatched: 1. Germline assignment: CDR1 MNHEY and CDR2 SMNVEV (reference sequence). The CDR3 region is CASSSGGAGANVLTF. CDR3 sequence (DNA): TGTGCCAGCAGTTCAGGGGGCGCTGGGGCCAACGTCCTGACTTTC.

This rearrangement joins TRBV29-1 to TRBJ2-1, with 9 bases aligning to TRBD2. The CDR3 spans 21 residues. Germline V lookup: CDR1 SQVTM, CDR2 ANQGSEA. Germline trimming cut 3 bases from V and 2 bases from J; bases unmatched to any gene: 23. CDR3 residues: CSVESLPGASGKKGAYNEQFF. The CDR3 nucleotides are TGCAGCGTTGAGTCACTACCCGGCGCTAGCGGGAAAAAGGGCGCCTACAATGAGCAGTTCTTC.

The V gene is TRBV7-9, the J gene TRBJ1-4, with D hard to call. CDR3 length: 15 residues. Germline assignment: CDR1 SEHNR and CDR2 FQNEAQ (reference sequence). The V end was cut by 1 base, the J end by 5 bases, with 11 bases between. CDR3 bases: TGTGCCAGCAGCTTAGTAGGCGGTTGGAATGAAAAACTGTTTTTT. Its protein product is CASSLVGGWNEKLFF.

A few counts support this clone. The V gene is TRBV10-1, the J gene TRBJ2-7; no reliable D call. V was shortened by 7 bases and J by 0 bases, with 13 bases between the two germline ends. Looked up from germline, CDR1 is WNHNN and CDR2 is SYGVQD (reference sequence). The CDR3 has 14 amino acids. CDR3: CASTGNICSYEQYF. The CDR3 DNA sequence: TGCGCCAGCACTGGCAATATATGCTCCTACGAGCAGTACTTC.

This chain connects TRBV29-1 to TRBJ2-1; the match to TRBD1 covers 8 bases. The V gene's germline CDR1 is SQVTM and CDR2 ANQGSEA. With V trimmed by 5 bases and J by 6 bases, 15 bases remained unmatched. The CDR3 is made up of 16 amino acids. The CDR3 sequence: CSVTTGGTGRLNEQFF. The CDR3 DNA reads TGCAGCGTTACTACAGGGGGAACGGGTAGGCTCAATGAGCAGTTCTTC.

The CDR3 spells CASSLAGFSIPNYGYTF. The CDR3 region has the DNA TGTGCCAGCAGCCTCGCGGGGTTTTCCATTCCTAACTATGGCTACACCTTC. The chain couples TRBV7-2 to TRBJ1-2; no clear D gene. The germline CDR1 and CDR2 sequences are SGHTA and FQGNSA. The V gene lost 5 bases and the J gene lost 0 bases, with 19 bases spanning the gap. The CDR3 length is 17 residues.

The CDR3 nucleotides read TGTGCCAGCAGCACGACAGGGATGAACGAGCAGTACTTC. Its protein is CASSTTGMNEQYF. J is TRBJ2-7 and V is TRBV7-9, with 7 bases that match TRBD1. The germline CDR1 and CDR2 sequences are SEHNR and FQNEAQ (reference sequence). The CDR3 runs to 13 residues. V lost 5 bases and J lost 5; bases outside the gene matches: 6.

The gene calls are TRBV5-5 and TRBJ2-7, with D possibly matching TRBD2 (6 bases). The CDR3 totals 14 residues. CDR1 SGHKS and CDR2 YYEKEE come from the germline V gene (reference sequence). V was clipped by 0 bases and J by 4 bases, with 11 bases between them. CDR3 region: CASSLAPGGYEQYF. The CDR3 DNA is TGTGCCAGCAGCTTGGCTCCCGGGGGTTACGAGCAGTACTTC.

The rearrangement joins TRBV5-6 to TRBJ2-2; D might be TRBD2 (6 bases). This CDR3 has 15 residues. Germline values: CDR1 SGHDT, CDR2 YYEEEE. Trimming cost V 4 bases and J 4 bases, with 14 bases left between them. CDR3 region: CASSLPLGGTGELFF. Here the CDR3 DNA reads TGTGCCAGCAGCCTCCCACTCGGGGGCACCGGGGAGCTGTTTTTT. Variable domain in full (rest from reference TRBV5-6 and TRBJ2-2): DAGVTQSPTHLIKTRGQQVTLRCSPKSGHDTVSWYQQALGQGPQFIFQYYEEEERQRGNFPDRFSGHQFPNYSSELNVNALLLGDSALYLCASSLPLGGTGELFFGEGSRLTVL.

The rearrangement uses TRBV18 and TRBJ1-6; D gene uncertain. Germline V gene lookup returns CDR1 KGHSH and CDR2 LQKENI. CDR3 length: 16 amino acids. Trimming removed 8 bases from V and 0 bases from J, with 14 bases in between. CDR3 coding DNA: TGTGCCAGCACCGGGGAGGCCCGCTCCTATAATTCACCCCTCCACTTT. This sequence encodes CASTGEARSYNSPLHF.

This chain connects TRBV28 to TRBJ2-4, with 7 bases aligning to TRBD2. Germline CDR1 reads MDHEN; CDR2 reads SYDVKM. The J segment lost 4 bases and the V segment lost 2 bases, leaving 5 bases of the junction unmatched. CDR3 size: 15 residues. Here the CDR3 DNA reads TGTGCCAGCAGTTTACTTTCTAGCGGAAAAAACATTCAGTACTTC. Translated: CASSLLSSGKNIQYF.

The rearrangement joins TRBV7-2 to TRBJ1-2; D uncertain. V was clipped by 2 bases and J by 8 bases, with 15 bases between them. This CDR3 has 14 residues. Germline V CDR1 and CDR2: SGHTA, FQGNSA. CDR3 in DNA: TGTGCCAGCAGCTTATTGGAGGGATCGGGGGGCTACACCTTC. Residues: CASSLLEGSGGYTF. Together with reference TRBV7-2 and TRBJ1-2, the CDR3 gives the full variable domain: GAGVSQSPSNKVTEKGKDVELRCDPISGHTALYWYRQSLGQGLEFLIYFQGNSAPDKSGLPSDRFSAERTGGSVSTLTIQRTQQEDSAVYLCASSLLEGSGGYTFGSGTRLTVV.

This chain joins TRBV7-6 and TRBJ2-7; D not certain. The germline gives CDR1 SGHVS, CDR2 FNYEAQ. The V gene lost 1 base and the J gene lost 2 bases, with 12 bases spanning the gap. The CDR3 runs 15 residues. CDR3 protein: CASSLDAQLAYEQYF. Written as DNA, the CDR3 is TGTGCCAGCAGCTTAGACGCGCAACTTGCCTACGAGCAGTACTTC.

The rearrangement joins TRBV4-3 to TRBJ1-2; 9 positions agree with TRBD1. Per the germline V gene, CDR1 is LGHNA and CDR2 is YSLEER. V was pared by 4 bases and J by 4 bases, with 4 bases of the junction left unmatched. The CDR3 is 14 residues long. CDR3: CASSPTGGGYGYTF. Here the CDR3 DNA reads TGCGCCAGCAGCCCGACAGGGGGAGGCTATGGCTACACCTTC.

The chain recombines TRBV28 with TRBJ1-2; TRBD1 aligns across 7 bases. Germline lookup yields CDR1 MDHEN and CDR2 SYDVKM. With V trimmed by 6 bases and J by 9 bases, 16 bases remained unmatched. The CDR3 consists of 15 residues. CDR3 in DNA: TGTGCCAGCAGCCACCCCGGGACAGCCGCTTCTCGCTACACCTTC. Encoded protein: CASSHPGTAASRYTF.

The chain employs TRBV2 and TRBJ1-2; D is ambiguous. V was cut by 5 bases and J by 5 bases, with 18 bases left in between. This CDR3 spans 15 amino acids. Germline CDR1 and CDR2: SNHLY and FYNNEI. CDR3 DNA sequence: TGTGCCAGCAGTAGAAATATAGAGGCCGGGTATGGCTACACCTTC. Its translation is CASSRNIEAGYGYTF.

The chain uses TRBV28 and TRBJ1-2; TRBD1 agrees at 7 bases. This CDR3 has 16 residues. Germline V lookup: CDR1 MDHEN, CDR2 SYDVKM. The ends lost 6 bases at V and 6 bases at J; junction bases unmatched: 16. CDR3 residues: CASSQRGRGGKNGYTF. DNA for the CDR3: TGTGCCAGCAGCCAGAGGGGGCGAGGGGGGAAAAATGGCTACACCTTC.

V is TRBV19 and J is TRBJ2-2; 8 nucleotides match TRBD1. Germline V lookup: CDR1 LNHDA, CDR2 SQIVND (reference sequence). The CDR3 runs 16 residues. The V segment lost 3 bases and the J segment 3 bases; nucleotides outside the gene matches: 6. In nucleotides, the CDR3 is TGTGCCAGTAGTATTTCGGGACAGGTGGACACCGGGGAGCTGTTTTTT. Its translation is CASSISGQVDTGELFF.

This chain connects TRBV6-1 to TRBJ2-5; D might be TRBD2 (6 bases). The CDR3 spans 16 residues. Between the trimmed V and J ends, which lost 3 bases and 2 bases, there was a span of 16 bases. The germline CDR1 and CDR2 sequences are MNHNS and SASEGT. Written as DNA, the CDR3 is TGTGCCAGCAGTGAGGACTTAGCGGCGGCACAAGAGACCCAGTACTTC. Translated, it gives CASSEDLAAAQETQYF.

The V gene is TRBV27, the J gene TRBJ1-1; D possibly corresponds to TRBD1 (6 bases). Germline CDR1 and CDR2: MNHEY and SMNVEV (reference sequence). The CDR3 contains 15 residues. V gave up 5 bases and J gave up 1 base, with 14 bases separating them. Here the CDR3 DNA reads TGTGCCAGCAGTCGGACAGTCGCCGGGAACACTGAAGCTTTCTTT. Translated, it gives CASSRTVAGNTEAFF.

The chain is built from TRBV7-2 and TRBJ1-2; D unclear. The CDR3 has 13 residues. Germline CDR1 reads SGHTA; CDR2 reads FQGNSA. V was trimmed by 5 bases and J by 2 bases, leaving 9 bases between them. The CDR3 here is CASSNGLNYGYTF. The CDR3 DNA reads as TGTGCCAGCAGCAATGGACTGAACTATGGCTACACCTTC.

The chain joins TRBV7-2 to TRBJ2-1; D unclear. Looked up from germline, CDR1 is SGHTA and CDR2 is FQGNSA. There are 12 residues in the CDR3. The germline V and J ends were trimmed by 1 base and 12 bases, with 10 bases remaining between them. The CDR3: CASSLGYSLQFF. The CDR3 DNA reads TGTGCCAGCAGCTTAGGGTACAGCTTGCAGTTCTTC.

The chain employs TRBV6-2 or TRBV6-3 and TRBJ2-1; 8 bases agree with TRBD2. The CDR3 sequence is 16 residues long. From germline, CDR1 is MNHEY and CDR2 SVGEGT. V trimming: 2 bases; J trimming: 8 bases; junction bases outside the gene matches: 11. The CDR3 coding sequence is TGTGCCAGCAGTTACCCCCCTCGCGGGAGGCTTCATGAGCAGTTCTTC. It encodes CASSYPPRGRLHEQFF.

The rearrangement joins TRBV5-1 to TRBJ1-4; unclear D gene. The CDR3 length is 14 residues. Germline CDR1 SGHRS, CDR2 YFSETQ. V lost 1 base to trimming and J lost 7 bases, with 11 bases between them. As DNA, the CDR3 is TGCGCCAGCAGCTTGTCCGACCAGGTTGAAAAACTGTTTTTT. As protein: CASSLSDQVEKLFF.

The chain recombines TRBV19 with TRBJ1-2; 10 nucleotides align to TRBD1. Germline CDR1 reads LNHDA; CDR2 reads SQIVND (reference sequence). With V trimmed by 8 bases and J by 3 bases, 9 bases remained unmatched. This CDR3 has 15 amino acids. The chain's CDR3 is CASRNPGQGDYGYTF. Written as DNA, the CDR3 is TGTGCCAGTCGTAACCCCGGACAGGGGGACTATGGCTACACCTTC. Full variable domain (remainder filled in from reference TRBV19 and TRBJ1-2): DGGITQSPKYLFRKEGQNVTLSCEQNLNHDAMYWYRQDPGQGLRLIYYSQIVNDFQKGDIAEGYSVSREKKESFPLTVTSAQKNPTAFYLCASRNPGQGDYGYTFGSGTRLTVV.

V usage is TRBV19 and J usage is TRBJ2-1; D remains ambiguous. Trimming pared 2 bases from V and 7 bases from J, leaving 12 bases between. The CDR3 runs to 14 residues. Germline loops: CDR1 LNHDA, CDR2 SQIVND (reference sequence). Written as DNA, the CDR3 is TGTGCCAGTAGTATATCGAGCTATTCAAATGAGCAGTTCTTC. This gives the protein CASSISSYSNEQFF.

This chain connects TRBV7-2 to TRBJ2-1, with D maybe TRBD2 (6 bases). Germline V CDR1 and CDR2: SGHTA, FQGNSA. The V end lost 0 bases, the J end lost 3 bases, and 6 bases lay between the germline ends. This CDR3 is built from 14 residues. The CDR3 coding sequence is TGTGCCAGCAGCTTAGCGGGAGGCTACAATGAGCAGTTCTTC. As protein: CASSLAGGYNEQFF.

The V call is TRBV7-2, the J call TRBJ1-4; D gene uncertain. Deletions cut 4 bases from V and 7 bases from J, with 10 bases between. Germline CDR1 and CDR2: SGHTA and FQGNSA. The CDR3 consists of 13 residues. The CDR3 DNA reads TGTGCCAGCAGCTCTGGACTGGTTGAAAAACTGTTTTTT. It translates to CASSSGLVEKLFF.

The gene calls are TRBV3-1 (or the pseudogene TRBV3-2) and TRBJ2-7; D unclear. Between the trimmed V and J ends, which lost 5 bases and 1 base, there was a span of 12 bases. The CDR3 length is 14 residues. Germline V lookup: CDR1 LGHDT, CDR2 YNNKEL (reference sequence). As DNA, the CDR3 is TGTGCCAGCAGCACCCAGACTGATTCCTACGAGCAGTACTTC. Translated: CASSTQTDSYEQYF.